The following is a T cell receptor (beta chain) sequence with its context. Original processing notes: Estimates of nucleated cell counts were drawn from the amplification of reference gene primers. The repertoire was sequenced with immunoSEQ multiplex PCR; TCRdb's copy has only in-frame clones and lacks some. V and J calls and clone size follow that table, whereas D and trimming were derived from the DNA. The table shows some 220,000 clones, with around 89% occurring only once. This entry comes from a study of blood T cell repertoires in COVID-19. Background on the study: Collection of acute and convalescent COVID-19 samples took place in the United States, Italy and Spain. PBMCs, B-cell-depleted T cells, or T cells were the source of the cDNA or gDNA that made up the material.

Trimming removed 3 bases at V and 0 bases at J, with 8 bases between. Germline CDR1 is KGHSH and CDR2 is LQKENI. The CDR3 consists of 15 residues. This receptor was obtained from a woman in her 30s who had recovered from COVID-19. Sample: PBMCs or T cells enriched from blood (not recorded which). The chain links TRBV18 to TRBJ1-4; D remains ambiguous. The CDR3 region has the DNA TGTGCCAGCTCACCGTCACAGTCAACTAATGAAAAACTGTTTTTT. This translates into CASSPSQSTNEKLFF. Full variable domain (remainder filled in from reference TRBV18 and TRBJ1-4): NAGVMQNPRHLVRRRGQEARLRCSPMKGHSHVYWYRQLPEEGLKFMVYLQKENIIDESGMPKERFSAEFPKEGPSILRIQQVVRGDSAAYFCASSPSQSTNEKLFFGSGTQLSVL.